This T cell receptor (beta chain) is drawn from a study of blood T cells in healthy people across ages. Then a second PCR, running about 6 to 11 cycles, was carried out with a sample-barcoded 5' primer and a J-beta primer mix. TCRdb reprocessed the 5' RACE reads via MiXCR and lists one record per CDR3 protein. The sample lists over a million distinct CDR3 sequences; around two fifths were seen once. The CDR3 extends over 14 amino acids. CDR1 is SQVTM, CDR2 ANQGSEA, per germline. With 2 bases clipped from V and 8 bases from J, the junction kept 11 bases outside the gene matches. This receptor was obtained from a young woman in good health. Sequences were obtained from blood. The chain employs TRBV29-1 and TRBJ1-2, with 7 bases aligning to TRBD1. The CDR3 DNA sequence: TGCAGCGTTGAACGTTTGGGGCAGGGGGGCGGCTACACCTTC. Its translation is CSVERLGQGGGYTF.